Listed below are T cell receptor beta chains from one sample, sequenced in a study of technical replicates of blood from several donors. TCRdb's copy holds only in-frame clones and misses some; the assay was immunoSEQ multiplex PCR. Here the sample spans 70,000 to 95,000 clones, 85% to 95% being singletons. Sequenced: T cells isolated from PBMCs. Receptor source: a human donor in good health. Each CDR3 is given with its conserved first and last residue. D genes are given only for firm matches. Clone size, where shown, is once, few, many, or a class for clones that have expanded.

v_call,d_call,j_call,clone_size,cdr3_nt,cdr3_aa
TRBV5-4,-,TRBJ1-6,-,TGTGCCAGCAGCTTAATGGCCCGGGAAAATTCACCCCTCCACTTT,CASSLMARENSPLHF
TRBV28,TRBD1,TRBJ1-2,-,TGTGCCAGCACACAGGGGGTAGATGGCTACACCTTC,CASTQGVDGYTF
TRBV28,-,TRBJ2-7,-,TGTGCCAGCAGCTTCGTTAGAGGCTCCTACGAGCAGTACTTC,CASSFVRGSYEQYF
TRBV10-1,-,TRBJ1-1,-,TGCGCCAGCAGTGAGTCTGCGGGGCTTAAAGCTTTCTTT,CASSESAGLKAFF
TRBV10-3,-,TRBJ2-7,-,TGTGCCATCAGTGACGACGAGGGAAGGCCCTACGAGCAGTACTTC,CAISDDEGRPYEQYF
TRBV5-1,-,TRBJ2-5,-,TGCGCCAGCAGCTTGGGGGGGGACTACCAAGAGACCCAGTACTTC,CASSLGGDYQETQYF
TRBV27,-,TRBJ1-1,-,TGTGCCAGCAGTCTACGGGGGGGTGAAGCTTTCTTT,CASSLRGGEAFF
TRBV2,TRBD1,TRBJ2-7,-,TGTGCCGGGCAGGGGACAGGGTCAAGGGGCGAGCAGTACTTC,CAGQGTGSRGEQYF
TRBV5-4,-,TRBJ1-4,-,TGTGCCAGCAGCTTAACAGGGACACGCGAAAAACTGTTTTTT,CASSLTGTREKLFF
TRBV5-1,TRBD2,TRBJ2-7,-,TGCGCCAGCAACAAGGGACTAGCGAATACCTACGAGCAGTACTTC,CASNKGLANTYEQYF
TRBV13,-,TRBJ1-6,-,TGTGCCAGCAGCTCCGAGAGTAGGGGGTCCAATCTTAATTCACCCCTCCACTTT,CASSSESRGSNLNSPLHF
TRBV7-9,TRBD1,TRBJ1-4,once,TGTGCCAGCAGCTTACGGGACAGGACCGGCGAAAAACTGTTTTTT,CASSLRDRTGEKLFF
TRBV11-2,-,TRBJ2-7,-,TGTGCCAGCAGCTTAATCAGGAGTCGGGGCGAGCAGTACTTC,CASSLIRSRGEQYF
TRBV4-2,TRBD2,TRBJ2-1,few,TGTGCCAGCAGCCAAGATAGTGGGCGGACTAGCGGGAATGATGAGCAGTTCTTC,CASSQDSGRTSGNDEQFF
TRBV6-1,-,TRBJ1-5,-,TGTGCCAGTCCTCCGAGGGTTTGGAGGAATCAGCCCCAGCATTTT,CASPPRVWRNQPQHF
TRBV4-1,-,TRBJ2-5,-,TGCGCCAGCAGCCTCGTAGGGACACAAGAGACCCAGTACTTC,CASSLVGTQETQYF
TRBV5-1,-,TRBJ1-1,-,TGCGCCAGCAGACCGGGAGAGAACACTGAAGCTTTCTTT,CASRPGENTEAFF
TRBV18,-,TRBJ2-7,-,TGTGCCAGCTCACTCCGGGAGCTTTACGAGCAGTACTTC,CASSLRELYEQYF
TRBV5-4,TRBD2,TRBJ2-3,-,TGTGCCAGCAGCTTGGTTCTAGCGGGCACAGATACGCAGTATTTT,CASSLVLAGTDTQYF
TRBV18,TRBD2,TRBJ2-1,-,TGTGCCAGCTCACTTAGCGGGGGGGCCAGGAATGAGCAGTTCTTC,CASSLSGGARNEQFF
TRBV19,TRBD1,TRBJ1-5,-,TGTGCCAGTAATTGGGACAGGGCGGGTCAGCCCCAGCATTTT,CASNWDRAGQPQHF
TRBV27,-,TRBJ1-6,-,TGTGCCAGCACCCCTGGAGGGGTTGGAGGGTTATATTCACCCCTCCACTTT,CASTPGGVGGLYSPLHF
TRBV7-2,TRBD1,TRBJ1-2,-,TGTGCCAGCAGCTCGGGACAGGTCCACTATGGCTACACCTTC,CASSSGQVHYGYTF
TRBV5-5,TRBD1,TRBJ1-6,once,TGTGCCAGCAGCTTGGCCAGGGGGGAATACTCACCCCTCCACTTT,CASSLARGEYSPLHF
TRBV5-1,-,TRBJ1-1,once,TGCGCCAGCAGCTTAACCAGGGGCCGTACCTGGAACACTGAAGCTTTCTTT,CASSLTRGRTWNTEAFF
TRBV4-1,-,TRBJ2-7,once,TGCGCCAGCAGCCAGCCCGTGGGCGGGTCCTACGAGCAGTACTTC,CASSQPVGGSYEQYF
TRBV11-3,TRBD1,TRBJ1-3,-,TGTGCCAGCAGCCGGGGACAGGATATCTACTCTGGAAACACCATATATTTT,CASSRGQDIYSGNTIYF
TRBV4-1,-,TRBJ2-1,once,TGCGCCAGCAGCCCCCTGTTCAAAGCGGTAAGCTCCTACAATGAGCAGTTCTTC,CASSPLFKAVSSYNEQFF
TRBV7-3,TRBD1,TRBJ2-7,-,TGTGCCAGCAGCCCCTCGACAGGGGTCTACGAGCAGTACTTC,CASSPSTGVYEQYF
TRBV4-1,TRBD1,TRBJ1-4,-,TGCGCCAGCAGCCGCAAAACAAAGGGGGACAGAGATGAAAAACTGTTTTTT,CASSRKTKGDRDEKLFF
TRBV7-9,TRBD2,TRBJ2-1,few,TGTGCCAGCAGCCTAGTAGCGGGAGCTGGGGAGTTCTTC,CASSLVAGAGEFF
TRBV10-1,-,TRBJ2-7,once,TGCGCCAGCAGTGACCCGTCGGGGGGCTTCTACGAGCAGTACTTC,CASSDPSGGFYEQYF
TRBV6-4,TRBD2,TRBJ2-1,-,TGTGCCAGCAGTGACCTAGCGGGAGAACACAATGAGCAGTTCTTC,CASSDLAGEHNEQFF
TRBV30,-,TRBJ1-2,-,TGTGCCTGGAGTGATAGTAGCTATGGCTACACCTTC,CAWSDSSYGYTF
TRBV4-1,-,TRBJ1-2,-,TGCGCCAGCAGCCAAGGGAGACAGAACTCTAACTATGGCTACACCTTC,CASSQGRQNSNYGYTF
TRBV6-5,TRBD1,TRBJ1-1,once,TGTGCCAGCAGCCCCTCAGACAGGGTGGGTACTGAAGCTTTCTTT,CASSPSDRVGTEAFF
TRBV10-1,TRBD2,TRBJ2-2,-,TGCGCCAGCAGTGAGTCCCCTTTTGATAGCGGGAGATTCGACACCGGGGAGCTGTTTTTT,CASSESPFDSGRFDTGELFF
TRBV6-1,TRBD1,TRBJ2-1,-,TGTGCCAGCAGTGTCGGGACAGGGGGTAACAATGAGCAGTTCTTC,CASSVGTGGNNEQFF
TRBV28,-,TRBJ1-1,few,TGTGCCAGCAGTTTCATTAGTTCCACTGAAGCTTTCTTT,CASSFISSTEAFF
TRBV5-4,TRBD2,TRBJ2-7,-,TGTGCCAGCAGCGGCCGTACACTAGCGGACGTATACGAGCAGTACTTC,CASSGRTLADVYEQYF
TRBV5-5,TRBD1,TRBJ1-4,-,TGTGCCAGCAGTAAACCACCCGGGACAGGGGGTCCGGCTAATGAAAAACTGTTTTTT,CASSKPPGTGGPANEKLFF
TRBV6-5,-,TRBJ2-3,-,TGTGCCAGCAGTATCGCCGGGACTGGCATAGATACGCAGTATTTT,CASSIAGTGIDTQYF
TRBV25-1,-,TRBJ2-2,once,TGTGCCAGCAGTGAATCGGGACTCAGGTCCAACACCGGGGAGCTGTTTTTT,CASSESGLRSNTGELFF
TRBV18,TRBD1,TRBJ1-1,few,TGTGCCAGCTCACCACCCCCAGGGGGCTCTGAAGCTTTCTTT,CASSPPPGGSEAFF
TRBV7-9,-,TRBJ2-7,-,TGTGCCAGCAGCTTAGCCGAAGGGGACTCCAGCTCCTACGAGCAGTACTTC,CASSLAEGDSSSYEQYF
TRBV11-2,-,TRBJ2-7,few,TGTGCCAGCAGCTTAGTCTCGAGCTACGAGCAGTACTTC,CASSLVSSYEQYF
TRBV7-9,-,TRBJ1-1,-,TGTGCCAGCAGCTTAGAACTTTTTGGAGGGGCACGTCCGGCTTTAGCTTTCTTT,CASSLELFGGARPALAFF
TRBV19,-,TRBJ2-2,-,TGTGCCAGTAGCTATGGGTGGACTACTAACACCGGGGAGCTGTTTTTT,CASSYGWTTNTGELFF